These 10 T cell receptor beta chains were all obtained from the same sample, sequenced in a study of blood T cell repertoires in COVID-19. The protocol was immunoSEQ multiplex PCR, while the TCRdb copy is restricted to in-frame clones and leaves out a portion. The sample includes over 35,000 clones, approximately 70% of them seen just once. Sequenced sample: peripheral blood. The source is an elderly man with acute or convalescent COVID-19.

The CDR3: CASSGHISNQPQHF. In DNA, the CDR3 is TGTGCCAGTAGTGGACACATTAGCAATCAGCCCCAGCATTTT. The chain links TRBV19 to TRBJ1-5; TRBD1 is a possible D gene (5 bases). Trimming took 5 bases from V and 0 from J, leaving 8 bases between them. CDR1 is LNHDA and CDR2 is SQIVND in the germline V gene (reference sequence). CDR3 length equals 14 residues.

The rearrangement joins TRBV25-1 to TRBJ2-5; 10 bases match TRBD2. The CDR3 is 16 residues long. The germline V gene encodes CDR1 MGHDK and CDR2 SYGVNS. The trim removed 3 bases at V and 2 bases at J, leaving 6 bases unmatched. CDR3 nucleotide sequence: TGTGCCAGCAGTGAGGGAAGCGGGAGGGAACAAGAGACCCAGTACTTC. It specifies CASSEGSGREQETQYF. The full variable domain, its missing parts supplied by reference TRBV25-1 and TRBJ2-5, is EADIYQTPRYLVIGTGKKITLECSQTMGHDKMYWYQQDPGMELHLIHYSYGVNSTEKGDLSSESTVSRIRTEHFPLTLESARPSHTSQYLCASSEGSGREQETQYFGPGTRLLVL.

This chain joins TRBV7-3 and TRBJ2-1; D might be TRBD2 (5 bases). The germline V and J ends were trimmed by 0 bases and 2 bases, with 11 bases remaining between them. Looked up from germline, CDR1 is SGHTA and CDR2 is FQGTGA. This CDR3 has 16 amino acids. CDR3 amino acids: CASSLTGWEPYNEQFF. CDR3 DNA: TGTGCCAGCAGCTTAACGGGGTGGGAGCCCTACAATGAGCAGTTCTTC. The full variable domain, with the rest looked up from reference TRBV7-3 and TRBJ2-1, is GAGVSQTPSNKVTEKGKYVELRCDPISGHTALYWYRQSLGQGPEFLIYFQGTGAADDSGLPNDRFFAVRPEGSVSTLKIQRTERGDSAVYLCASSLTGWEPYNEQFFGPGTRLTVL.

The V and J genes are TRBV5-6 and TRBJ2-7, with 8 bases matching TRBD2. CDR1 is SGHDT and CDR2 is YYEEEE in the germline V gene. With V trimmed by 5 bases and J by 4 bases, 11 bases remained unmatched. The CDR3 is 15 residues long. The CDR3: CASRHYTSGGYEQYF. DNA for the CDR3: TGTGCCAGCAGGCACTATACTAGCGGAGGGTACGAGCAGTACTTC.

The V call is TRBV19, the J call TRBJ1-5; maybe TRBD1 (6 bases). The CDR3 is made up of 17 amino acids. The ends were cut back, 0 bases at V and 3 bases at J, with 15 bases in the middle. Germline V gene sequence: CDR1 LNHDA, CDR2 SQIVND (reference sequence). As DNA, the CDR3 is TGTGCCAGTAGTATAGATCCGGACAGACCGCTCAATCAGCCCCAGCATTTT. It is translated as CASSIDPDRPLNQPQHF.

The chain couples TRBV7-2 to TRBJ1-5, with D possibly being TRBD1 (5 bases). The germline V and J ends were trimmed by 3 bases and 7 bases, with 10 bases remaining between them. Germline V gene lookup returns CDR1 SGHTA and CDR2 FQGNSA. The CDR3 has 13 residues. CDR3 nucleotide sequence: TGTGCCAGCAGCTTTGTGGGGGGACAGCCCCAGCATTTT. Residues: CASSFVGGQPQHF. The whole variable domain, filled in from reference TRBV7-2 and TRBJ1-5, reads GAGVSQSPSNKVTEKGKDVELRCDPISGHTALYWYRQSLGQGLEFLIYFQGNSAPDKSGLPSDRFSAERTGGSVSTLTIQRTQQEDSAVYLCASSFVGGQPQHFGDGTRLSIL.

This chain connects TRBV3-1 (or the pseudogene TRBV3-2) to TRBJ1-1; 10 bases fit TRBD1. After removal of 3 bases from V and 4 bases from J, the junction contained 2 bases not matched to a gene. The CDR3 totals 14 residues. Germline V gene lookup returns CDR1 LGHDT and CDR2 YNNKEL (reference sequence). CDR3 nucleotides: TGTGCCAGCAGCCACCGGGACAGGGGCACTGAAGCTTTCTTT. Protein sequence: CASSHRDRGTEAFF.

The V gene is TRBV10-3, the J gene TRBJ2-5, with 10 bases identical to TRBD1. The V gene's germline CDR1 is ENHRY and CDR2 SYGVKD. Trimming took 4 bases from V and 3 from J; bases not matched to a gene: 5. The CDR3 has 15 amino acids. The CDR3 DNA reads as TGTGCCATCAGTGGGGACAGGGGTACGAAAGAGACCCAGTACTTC. It yields the protein CAISGDRGTKETQYF.

The chain is built from TRBV9 and TRBJ1-6, with 7 bases matching TRBD1. Germline values: CDR1 SGDLS, CDR2 YYNGEE. The CDR3 consists of 16 residues. The ends lost 3 bases at V and 8 bases at J; junction bases unmatched: 11. The CDR3 DNA follows: TGTGCCAGCAGCGACTACTCGACAGGGTGGGATTCACCCCTCCACTTT. Amino acids: CASSDYSTGWDSPLHF. The full variable domain, with the rest looked up from reference TRBV9 and TRBJ1-6, is DSGVTQTPKHLITATGQRVTLRCSPRSGDLSVYWYQQSLDQGLQFLIQYYNGEERAKGNILERFSAQQFPDLHSELNLSSLELGDSALYFCASSDYSTGWDSPLHFGNGTRLTVT.

This clone is medium-sized. The V gene is TRBV11-2, the J gene TRBJ2-5, with 15 bases fitting TRBD2. CDR1 SGHAT and CDR2 FQNNGV come from the germline V gene. The CDR3 consists of 15 residues. Trimming cost V 6 bases and J 5 bases; bases outside gene matches: 4. The CDR3 protein is CASRGTSGRKETQYF. The CDR3 DNA reads TGTGCCAGCAGGGGGACTAGCGGGAGGAAGGAGACCCAGTACTTC.